This T cell receptor beta chain was captured by sequencing in a study of T cell responses to AZD1222 COVID-19 vaccine. Study overall: Pooled together were second doses at about 4 or about 12 weeks.

The germline CDR1 and CDR2 sequences are SGHAT and FQDESV (reference sequence). The junction had 5 bases not matched to a gene; V was cut back by 5 bases and J by 2 bases. This CDR3 region has 14 residues. The method was immunoSEQ multiplex PCR; TCRdb's version includes in-frame clones alone and lacks a portion of them. The repertoire has more than 100,000 clones, about 91% of them found once; the top ten carry over 1.5%. Comment on this clone: Its antigen remains unknown.

Study-level findings and limits: Repertoires were collected only later (after the peak T cell response had occurred). At baseline, seropositivity was found in only a handful of AZD1222 recipients. Unmutated variant regions reportedly attract nearly half of all spike-specific TCRs.

The source is an adult in good health. The chain links TRBV11-1 to TRBJ2-7, with 8 bases matching TRBD1. Sample: peripheral blood, taken on day 0 of AZD1222 vaccination. CDR3 in DNA: TGTGCCAGCAGCCCAACGACAGGGGCCTACGAGCAGTACGTC. Protein product: CASSPTTGAYEQYV.